A single sample gave rise to the 18 T cell receptor beta chains below, sequenced in a study of T cells after yellow fever vaccination. TCRdb ran MiXCR on the 5' RACE reads and lists one entry per CDR3 protein. The sample carries a few hundred thousand distinct CDR3 sequences, less than 4.5% recorded once. The specimen was PBMCs, collected on the day of the yellow fever booster vaccination. All receptors come from a man aged 18 to 30 who received the YFV17D yellow fever vaccine.

The sample holds many counts of this clonotype. V usage is TRBV28 and J usage is TRBJ2-7, with D perhaps matching TRBD2 (6 bases). The CDR3 loop spans 16 amino acids. V was clipped by 6 bases and J by 1 base, with 19 bases between them. Looked up from germline, CDR1 is MDHEN and CDR2 is SYDVKM. CDR3 amino acids: CASRSRRGPLSYEQYV. DNA of the CDR3: TGTGCCAGCAGATCTAGGCGGGGTCCCCTTTCCTACGAGCAGTACGTC.

The gene calls are TRBV5-1 and TRBJ2-2; D is perhaps TRBD2 (5 bases). The V and J ends lost 6 bases and 6 bases respectively, with 15 bases between them. The germline CDR1 and CDR2 sequences are SGHRS and YFSETQ. There are 14 residues in the CDR3. The CDR3: CASTSLAEAGELFF. CDR3 nucleotide sequence: TGCGCCAGCACCTCTCTAGCAGAGGCCGGGGAGCTGTTTTTT.

This clonotype was counted at least ten times. This chain uses TRBV5-1 with TRBJ1-4; the D is unclear. V was shortened by 2 bases and J by 0 bases, with 5 bases between the two germline ends. The CDR3 runs to 14 residues. CDR1 is SGHRS, CDR2 YFSETQ, per germline. CDR3: CASSFTATNEKLFF. For the CDR3, the DNA is TGCGCCAGCAGCTTCACCGCAACTAATGAAAAACTGTTTTTT. The whole variable domain, filled in from reference TRBV5-1 and TRBJ1-4, reads KAGVTQTPRYLIKTRGQQVTLSCSPISGHRSVSWYQQTPGQGLQFLFEYFSETQRNKGNFPGRFSGRQFSNSRSEMNVSTLELGDSALYLCASSFTATNEKLFFGSGTQLSVL.

The J gene is TRBJ2-7, the V gene TRBV13; no reliable D call. Germline lookup yields CDR1 PRHDT and CDR2 FYEKMQ (reference sequence). The CDR3 contains 15 residues. V lost 0 bases to trimming and J lost 0 bases, with 9 bases between them. This chain's CDR3 is CASSLGTASSYEQYF. The CDR3 DNA sequence: TGTGCCAGCAGCTTAGGGACGGCAAGCTCCTACGAGCAGTACTTC. Full variable domain (missing parts from reference TRBV13 and TRBJ2-7): AAGVIQSPRHLIKEKRETATLKCYPIPRHDTVYWYQQGPGQDPQFLISFYEKMQSDKGSIPDRFSAQQFSDYHSELNMSSLELGDSALYFCASSLGTASSYEQYFGPGTRLTVT.

This clonotype turned up a few times. The chain has TRBV12-3 or TRBV12-4 and TRBJ1-2; possibly TRBD1 for D (5 bases). Between the trimmed V and J ends, which lost 3 bases and 8 bases, there was a span of 10 bases. The CDR3 length is 12 residues. The CDR3 DNA reads TGTGCCAGCAGTTTCGCGGCAGGGGGCTACACCTTC. It codes for CASSFAAGGYTF.

This clonotype was detected many times. The junction and the germline gene differ at one end; a read error may be behind it. V usage is TRBV7-2 and J usage is TRBJ1-2; D might be TRBD1 (6 bases). This CDR3 spans 14 amino acids. The germline V gene has CDR1 SGHTA and CDR2 FQGNSA. The CDR3 nucleotides read TGTGCCAGCAGTTTAGGGGGTTCTAACTATGGCTACACCTTC. It specifies CASSLGGSNYGYTF.

With respect to this clonotype: A single base separates this from a much larger clone, so it may be a read error. The rearrangement links TRBV27 to TRBJ2-4, with D possibly being TRBD1 (6 bases). This CDR3 is 13 amino acids long. The germline V gene encodes CDR1 MNHEY and CDR2 SMNVEV (reference sequence). The ends were cut back, 5 bases at V and 11 bases at J, with 16 bases in the middle. CDR3 bases: TGTGCCAGCAGTCCCCCGTGGGGGCAGGTTCAGTACTTC. Translated: CASSPPWGQVQYF.

This clonotype was recorded at least ten times. The chain recombines TRBV2 with TRBJ2-5; 7 nucleotides match TRBD2. Germline CDR1 SNHLY, CDR2 FYNNEI. This CDR3 is built from 16 residues. J was trimmed by 1 base and V by 6 bases; bases with no gene match: 11. Here the CDR3 reads CASSPGAAGLQETQYF. CDR3 bases: TGTGCCAGCAGCCCCGGGGCAGCGGGGCTCCAAGAGACCCAGTACTTC.

There are many counts of this clonotype. The V call is TRBV12-3 or TRBV12-4, the J call TRBJ2-3, with 7 bases matching TRBD2. J gave up 0 bases and V 8 bases, and 14 bases lay outside the gene matches. This CDR3 contains 17 residues. The CDR3 loop is CASRGENPGTSTDTQYF. The DNA of the CDR3 is TGTGCCAGCCGGGGGGAGAATCCTGGGACTAGCACAGATACGCAGTATTTT.

This clonotype was detected ten times or more. The chain joins TRBV29-1 to TRBJ1-1; 7 bases map to TRBD1. The junction had 4 bases not matched to a gene; V was cut back by 3 bases and J by 3 bases. The CDR3 contains 13 residues. The germline V gene encodes CDR1 SQVTM and CDR2 ANQGSEA. CDR3 protein: CSVDQGQDTEAFF. CDR3 coding DNA: TGCAGCGTTGACCAAGGACAGGACACTGAAGCTTTCTTT.

This clonotype was seen repeatedly, ten times or more. The J gene is TRBJ1-1, the V gene TRBV5-1; a possible D gene is TRBD1 (6 bases). The V gene lost 4 bases and the J gene lost 3 bases, with 16 bases spanning the gap. From germline, CDR1 is SGHRS and CDR2 YFSETQ. This CDR3 has 15 residues. CDR3 in DNA: TGCGCCAGCAGCGATCCACAGGGTGGGGACACTGAAGCTTTCTTT. This codes for CASSDPQGGDTEAFF.

This clonotype was recorded many times. The chain employs TRBV18 and TRBJ1-1, with D unclear. Trimming took 7 bases from V and 11 from J, leaving 23 bases between them. Germline V gene data show CDR1 as KGHSH and CDR2 as LQKENI. The CDR3 covers 14 residues. This CDR3 reads CASFTTVEPTLAFF. The CDR3 DNA is TGTGCCAGCTTCACCACCGTGGAACCCACCCTGGCTTTCTTT.

This clonotype was observed at least ten times. The chain recombines TRBV27 with TRBJ2-3; TRBD2 is a possible D gene (6 bases). This CDR3 comprises 16 residues. Germline lookup yields CDR1 MNHEY and CDR2 SMNVEV (reference sequence). V lost 2 bases and J lost 8, with 20 bases in between. CDR3 loop: CASSLGFAGSPFTQYF. In nucleotides, the CDR3 is TGTGCCAGCAGTTTAGGCTTCGCGGGGTCCCCCTTTACGCAGTATTTT.

This clonotype has more than one count but fewer than ten. This rearrangement joins TRBV29-1 to TRBJ2-1; D gene ambiguous. V gave up 6 bases and J gave up 9 bases, with 15 bases separating them. The CDR3 is 12 residues long. Germline-derived CDR1 and CDR2 are SQVTM and ANQGSEA. The CDR3 region has the DNA TGCAGCGTCGAGAGGACGGTCGGTGAGCAGTTCTTC. This encodes CSVERTVGEQFF.

In this sample, this clonotype turned up many times. V and J are TRBV4-1 and TRBJ1-2; D possibly corresponds to TRBD1 (6 bases). CDR1 and CDR2 from the germline V gene are MGHRA and YSYEKL. The CDR3 is made up of 13 amino acids. V was cut by 1 base and J by 7 bases, with 10 bases left in between. The DNA of the CDR3 is TGCGCCAGCAGCCAAGTGGGGGGCTTTGGCTACACCTTC. Translated: CASSQVGGFGYTF.

This clonotype was seen at least ten times. The gene calls are TRBV5-1 and TRBJ1-6, with TRBD1 identical over 7 bases. Germline CDR1 and CDR2: SGHRS and YFSETQ. J gave up 7 bases and V 3 bases, and 10 bases lay outside the gene matches. The CDR3 sequence is 16 residues long. The DNA of the CDR3 is TGCGCCAGCAGCTCGCAGGGGGACATAAGAAATTCACCCCTCCACTTT. This encodes CASSSQGDIRNSPLHF.

This rearrangement joins TRBV7-2 to TRBJ1-5, with D maybe TRBD1 (5 bases). The CDR3 is 18 residues long. Germline V CDR1 and CDR2: SGHTA, FQGNSA. Trimming took 5 bases from V and 1 from J, leaving 21 bases between them. The CDR3 loop reads CASSKDVREVGSNQPQHF. The CDR3 coding sequence is TGTGCCAGCAGCAAAGACGTCAGGGAAGTGGGCAGCAATCAGCCCCAGCATTTT.

The sample holds a few counts of this clonotype. The V call is TRBV27, the J call TRBJ1-2; possibly TRBD1 for D (6 bases). This CDR3 region has 16 residues. V shed 3 bases and J shed 6 bases, with 20 bases lying between them. Looked up from germline, CDR1 is MNHEY and CDR2 is SMNVEV (reference sequence). The chain's CDR3 is CASSFLGGAGKNGYTF. In nucleotides, the CDR3 is TGTGCCAGCAGTTTCCTCGGGGGGGCAGGGAAGAATGGCTACACCTTC.